This is a list of T cell receptor beta chains from one sample in a study of T cells in Graves' hyperthyroidism and ophthalmopathy. TCRdb itself ran the multiplex PCR reads through MiXCR, one entry per CDR3 protein. The sample holds a few hundred thousand distinct CDR3 sequences; under 15% are singletons and the top ten take around a third. The source material was blood. These TCRs come from a woman aged 30 to 39 with Graves' hyperthyroidism. Each CDR3 is given with its conserved first and last residue. D genes are given only for firm matches. Clone size, where shown, is once, few, many, or a class for clones that have expanded.

clone size | J gene | V gene | D gene | CDR3 DNA | CDR3 protein
many | TRBJ2-7 | TRBV12-3/TRBV12-4 | TRBD1 | TGTGCCAGTCGTGCAGGGGGCGAGCAGTACTTC | CASRAGGEQYF
many | TRBJ2-1 | TRBV28 | TRBD2 | TGTGCCAGCTCCGGACTAGCTGGCAATGAGCAGTTCTTC | CASSGLAGNEQFF
few | TRBJ1-3 | TRBV13 | - | TGTGCCAGCAGCTTCTCCCCCACAGGAGCGGGAAACACCATATATTTT | CASSFSPTGAGNTIYF
- | TRBJ2-5 | TRBV20-1 | TRBD2 | TGCAGTGCTAGAGGAGCGGGAGTGGGAGAGACCCAGTACTTC | CSARGAGVGETQYF
many | TRBJ2-3 | TRBV29-1 | TRBD1 | TGCAGCGTTGGACAGGGGGCAGTCACAGATACGCAGTATTTT | CSVGQGAVTDTQYF
many | TRBJ2-3 | TRBV27 | TRBD1 | TGTGCCAGCAGTCCGGGACAGGGGGCCTATACGCAGTATTTT | CASSPGQGAYTQYF
few | TRBJ2-2 | TRBV27 | TRBD2 | TGTGCCAGCAGTTTGGGACTAGCGGGACCATGGGGGGACACCGGCGAGCTGTTTTTT | CASSLGLAGPWGDTGELFF
many | TRBJ2-1 | TRBV6-1 | - | TGTGCCAGCAGTTGGGGGGATGAGCAGTTCTTC | CASSWGDEQFF
many | TRBJ2-1 | TRBV5-1 | TRBD2 | TGCGCCAGCAGCTTGGATCCAGCGGGAGGACCCTACAATGAGCAGTTCTTC | CASSLDPAGGPYNEQFF
- | TRBJ1-2 | TRBV14 | - | TGTGCCAGCAGCCCACGGACAGTCCTTGGCTACACCTTC | CASSPRTVLGYTF
- | TRBJ2-1 | TRBV12-5 | TRBD2 | TGCGCTAGTGGACCTAGCGGGATGGGGAATGAGCAGTTCTTC | CASGPSGMGNEQFF
- | TRBJ2-1 | TRBV20-1 | TRBD1 | TGCAGTGCTAGAGGACAGGGTTCCTACAATGAGCAGTTCTTC | CSARGQGSYNEQFF
few | TRBJ2-7 | TRBV20-1 | - | TGCAGTGCTACTCGGAGGGCCCCCTACGAGCAGTACTTC | CSATRRAPYEQYF
many | TRBJ1-6 | TRBV12-3/TRBV12-4 | TRBD1 | TGTGCCAGCAGTTCCCAGGGGGCGTCACCCCTCCACTTT | CASSSQGASPLHF
- | TRBJ1-5 | TRBV20-1 | - | TGCAGGGAGGGGGTTCGCGAAATCAATCAGCCCCAGCATTTT | CREGVREINQPQHF
- | TRBJ2-1 | TRBV3-1 | TRBD2 | TGTGCCAGCAGGGGACTAGCGGGAGTGCATCTTGAGCAGTTCTTC | CASRGLAGVHLEQFF
many | TRBJ2-3 | TRBV20-1 | - | TGCAGTGCGTCCGGAGGAGGGGGCCGCTCTACAGATACGCAGTATTTT | CSASGGGGRSTDTQYF
few | TRBJ1-2 | TRBV5-6 | - | TGTGCCAGCAGCTCGGGGGGAAACTATGGCTACACCTTC | CASSSGGNYGYTF
many | TRBJ2-3 | TRBV2 | TRBD1 | TGTGCCAGCAACGGACAGGGTTCTAGCACAGATACGCAGTATTTT | CASNGQGSSTDTQYF